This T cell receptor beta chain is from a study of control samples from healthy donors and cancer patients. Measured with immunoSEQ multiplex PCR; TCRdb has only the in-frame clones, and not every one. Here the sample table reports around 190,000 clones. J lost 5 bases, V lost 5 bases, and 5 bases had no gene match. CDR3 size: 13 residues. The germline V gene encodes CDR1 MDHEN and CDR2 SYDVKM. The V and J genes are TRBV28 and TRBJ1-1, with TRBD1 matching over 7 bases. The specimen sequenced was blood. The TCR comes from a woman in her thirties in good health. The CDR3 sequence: CASSRDSRTEAFF. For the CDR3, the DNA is TGTGCCAGCAGTCGGGACAGCCGAACTGAAGCTTTCTTT.